This entry features one TCR beta chain sequence. The assay was immunoSEQ multiplex PCR, and TCRdb's table has in-frame clones only and misses some. Of approximately 63,000 clones in the sample, nearly 95% were seen once. This sample is drawn from a study of T cell changes during pregnancy in multiple sclerosis. The length of the CDR3 is 11 residues. The ends were cut back, 4 bases at V and 4 bases at J, with 5 bases in the middle. Looked up from germline, CDR1 is MDHEN and CDR2 is SYDVKM. The TCR comes from a female donor with multiple sclerosis, enrolled in a pregnancy study. Material: CD8+ T cells from peripheral blood mononuclear cells, obtained in the third trimester of pregnancy. This chain uses TRBV28 with TRBJ2-7, with D perhaps TRBD2 (5 bases). CDR3 sequence reads: CASSSGYEQYF. DNA for the CDR3: TGTGCCAGCAGTTCGGGATACGAGCAGTACTTC.